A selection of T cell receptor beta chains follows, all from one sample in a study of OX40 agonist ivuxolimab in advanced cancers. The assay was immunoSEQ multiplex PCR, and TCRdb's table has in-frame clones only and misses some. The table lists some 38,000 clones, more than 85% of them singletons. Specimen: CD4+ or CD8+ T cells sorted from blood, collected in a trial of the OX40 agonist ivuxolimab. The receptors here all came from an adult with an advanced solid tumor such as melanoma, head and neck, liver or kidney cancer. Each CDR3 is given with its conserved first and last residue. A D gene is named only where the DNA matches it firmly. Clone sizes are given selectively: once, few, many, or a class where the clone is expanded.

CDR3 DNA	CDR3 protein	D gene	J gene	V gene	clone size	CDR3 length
TGCGCCAGCAGTAGACTGGGGGGCGGCGAGCAGTACTTC	CASSRLGGGEQYF	NA	TRBJ2-7	TRBV5-1	NA	13
TGTGCCAGCGCACCCTTGGGGGCGGACAGGGTACAAGAGACCCAGTACTTC	CASAPLGADRVQETQYF	TRBD1	TRBJ2-5	TRBV27	NA	17
TGTGCCAGCAGCAAAACGGGCAGGAGACTGCTTTTTGGGGCCAACGTCCTGACTTTC	CASSKTGRRLLFGANVLTF	NA	TRBJ2-6	TRBV21-1	NA	19
TGTGCCAGCAGTTCCGGACAGCACAGGCTTCAGCCCCAGCATTTT	CASSSGQHRLQPQHF	NA	TRBJ1-5	TRBV7-9	NA	15
TGCGCCAGCAGCCCGGGACCTTTACCTTACAATGAGCAGTTCTTC	CASSPGPLPYNEQFF	NA	TRBJ2-1	TRBV5-1	NA	15
TGTGCCAGCTCACCCCAAAGAGGCAATCAGCCCCAGCATTTT	CASSPQRGNQPQHF	NA	TRBJ1-5	TRBV18	NA	14
TGTGCCAGCTCCCTCGGGCTGGAGACCCAGTACTTC	CASSLGLETQYF	NA	TRBJ2-5	TRBV18	once	12
TGTGCCAGCAGTCACGGACAGGGAAGCTCACCCCTCCACTTT	CASSHGQGSSPLHF	TRBD1	TRBJ1-6	TRBV28	NA	14
TGTGCCAGCAGCGCCCCCGGACTCGAGGGCTCTGAAGCTTTCTTT	CASSAPGLEGSEAFF	NA	TRBJ1-1	TRBV28	once	15
TGTGCCAGCAGACGCTCAGGGGACTCCTACGAGCAGTACTTC	CASRRSGDSYEQYF	NA	TRBJ2-7	TRBV6-5	NA	14
TGCAGCGTTGAAGGGACTAGCGGGGGGTCGAACACCGGGGAGCTGTTTTTT	CSVEGTSGGSNTGELFF	TRBD2	TRBJ2-2	TRBV29-1	NA	17
TGCAGCGTTGATAACTATTCCGCCAGGAATGGCTACACCTTC	CSVDNYSARNGYTF	NA	TRBJ1-2	TRBV29-1	once	14
TGTGCCAGTGGGGGGGCTCCCCGGGACGAGCAGTACTTC	CASGGAPRDEQYF	NA	TRBJ2-7	TRBV2	NA	13
TGCGCCAGCAGCATCGACAGGGGGGACACTGAAGCTTTCTTT	CASSIDRGDTEAFF	TRBD1	TRBJ1-1	TRBV5-1	NA	14
TGTGCCAGCAGCCAAGAGACGGGGGGGACCCAAGAGACCCAGTACTTC	CASSQETGGTQETQYF	TRBD2	TRBJ2-5	TRBV4-2	NA	16
TGCGCCAGCAGCCAAGGGGGGCCGGGCACTGAAGCTTTCTTT	CASSQGGPGTEAFF	NA	TRBJ1-1	TRBV4-3	NA	14
TGTGCCAGCTCACCCGACACAAACTATGGCTACACCTTC	CASSPDTNYGYTF	NA	TRBJ1-2	TRBV18	NA	13
TGTGCCAGCAGAGAGGGTCTAGGTAATTCACCCCTCCACTTT	CASREGLGNSPLHF	NA	TRBJ1-6	TRBV6-5	NA	14
TGTGCCAGCAGTTTAGAACACATTCCTGAAAAACTGTTTTTT	CASSLEHIPEKLFF	NA	TRBJ1-4	TRBV27	NA	14
TGTGCCAGCAGCTCGGGGACAGGGAACTCCTACGAGCAGTACTTC	CASSSGTGNSYEQYF	TRBD1	TRBJ2-7	TRBV11-3	NA	15
TGTGCCAGCGTAAAGGGGTGGTCAGGGTCGAACACTGAAGCTTTCTTT	CASVKGWSGSNTEAFF	NA	TRBJ1-1	TRBV7-6	NA	16
TGTGCCAGCTCCCTAAACCAGGATGTACGGGAGACCCAGTACTTC	CASSLNQDVRETQYF	NA	TRBJ2-5	TRBV18	NA	15
TGTGCCAGCAGCCCTTCGCCCGGTACCCAGTACTTC	CASSPSPGTQYF	NA	TRBJ2-5	TRBV7-2	NA	12
TGCGCCAGCAGCTCATTCATGAACACTGAAGCTTTCTTT	CASSSFMNTEAFF	NA	TRBJ1-1	TRBV10-1	NA	13
TGTGCCAGCAGTTGGGGCGGGGGGCGTGTAGTCGGGGAGCAGTACTTC	CASSWGGGRVVGEQYF	TRBD2	TRBJ2-5	TRBV27	NA	16
TGTGCCAGCAGTACCCCGGGACAGCTGAGCTCCTATAATTCACCCCTCCACTTT	CASSTPGQLSSYNSPLHF	TRBD1	TRBJ1-6	TRBV28	NA	18
TGTGCCAGCAGTCCTGAGGCCGCGGGACTTCACGGAGCTTTCTTT	CASSPEAAGLHGAFF	NA	TRBJ1-1	TRBV28	NA	15
TGTGCCAGCAGTGAAGCGCTTGGCGGGGAGCTGTTTTTT	CASSEALGGELFF	NA	TRBJ2-2	TRBV6-1	NA	13
TGTGCCAGCAGCTTACAGGGCTGGCAGCCCCAGCATTTT	CASSLQGWQPQHF	NA	TRBJ1-5	TRBV6-5	few	13
TGTGCCAGCTTCCGGGACCGGTCGGACACTGAAGCTTTCTTT	CASFRDRSDTEAFF	NA	TRBJ1-1	TRBV2	NA	14
TGTGCCAGCAGTTTGCCTGACGCAGGGGGCGAATACGAGCAGTACTTC	CASSLPDAGGEYEQYF	TRBD1	TRBJ2-7	TRBV7-9	NA	16
TGTGCCAGCAGCCTCCGCACAGATACGCAGTATTTT	CASSLRTDTQYF	NA	TRBJ2-3	TRBV4-2	NA	12
TGTGCCAGCACCGAACACGGGCAAATAGATACGCAGTATTTT	CASTEHGQIDTQYF	NA	TRBJ2-3	TRBV7-6	NA	14
TGCGCCAGCACCCCCGGGGGGGGCACTGAAGCTTTCTTT	CASTPGGGTEAFF	NA	TRBJ1-1	TRBV10-1	NA	13
TGTGCCAGCAGCCGGGACAGCCGCTTCCAAGAGACCCAGTACTTC	CASSRDSRFQETQYF	TRBD1	TRBJ2-5	TRBV7-2	NA	15
TGCGCCAGCAGCCCGGGGGGGGCAAAACTGTTTTTT	CASSPGGAKLFF	NA	TRBJ1-4	TRBV4-1	once	12
TGCGCCAGCAGCTTGGCCAAATGGGGACAGACCACAGATACGCAGTATTTT	CASSLAKWGQTTDTQYF	TRBD1	TRBJ2-3	TRBV5-1	NA	17
TGTGCCAGCAGCATTGGGGAAAAGACAGGGGCAACTGATGGCTACACCTTC	CASSIGEKTGATDGYTF	TRBD1	TRBJ1-2	TRBV5-5	NA	17
TGTGCCAGCAGTGTACGGGGGAACACTGAAGCTTTCTTT	CASSVRGNTEAFF	NA	TRBJ1-1	TRBV2	NA	13
TGTGCCAGTAGTCAATCTGGGACAGTTAGCAATCAGCCCCAGCATTTT	CASSQSGTVSNQPQHF	TRBD1	TRBJ1-5	TRBV19	NA	16
TGTGCCAGCACCCTACAGGGAGGGAACATGAACACTGAAGCTTTCTTT	CASTLQGGNMNTEAFF	NA	TRBJ1-1	TRBV5-5	NA	16